These 30 T cell receptor beta chains were sequenced from one sample in a study of blood T cell repertoires in COVID-19. TCRdb's copy holds only in-frame clones and misses some; the assay was immunoSEQ multiplex PCR. The repertoire holds approximately 180,000 clones, with approximately 83% as singletons. Sample: peripheral blood. The receptor set was obtained from a man in his fifties or sixties with acute or convalescent COVID-19.

The rearrangement links TRBV29-1 to TRBJ2-3; D call uncertain. V was cut by 3 bases and J by 1 base, with 8 bases left in between. Germline lookup yields CDR1 SQVTM and CDR2 ANQGSEA. The CDR3 length is 13 residues. The CDR3 coding sequence is TGCAGCGTTGAGGCTCCTGGCACAGATACGCAGTATTTT. Its translation: CSVEAPGTDTQYF.

The chain recombines TRBV12-3 or TRBV12-4 with TRBJ1-3, with 8 bases lining up with TRBD1. Trimming removed 8 bases from V and 7 bases from J; junction bases left unmatched: 7. CDR3 length: 13 residues. The DNA for the CDR3 is TGTGCCAGCCAGACAGGGGATTTCAACACCATATATTTT. It specifies CASQTGDFNTIYF.

The rearrangement joins TRBV7-3 to TRBJ2-3; TRBD2 agrees at 7 bases. V dropped 5 bases and J dropped 0; count of bases not matched to a gene: 14. The CDR3 loop spans 18 amino acids. Germline V gene sequence: CDR1 SGHTA, CDR2 FQGTGA. CDR3 sequence: CASSGRASGPVSTDTQYF. The CDR3 DNA reads as TGTGCCAGCAGCGGGCGTGCTAGCGGACCAGTTAGCACAGATACGCAGTATTTT.

The chain links TRBV3-1 (or the pseudogene TRBV3-2) to TRBJ1-1, with D possibly being TRBD1 (6 bases). Germline CDR1 is LGHDT and CDR2 is YNNKEL (reference sequence). The V and J ends lost 3 bases and 11 bases respectively, with 13 bases between them. The CDR3 extends over 12 amino acids. The CDR3 DNA reads as TGTGCCAGCAGCCATACCCCAAGGGGGGCTTTCTTT. Amino acids: CASSHTPRGAFF.

Only a few counts were recorded for this clone. This rearrangement joins TRBV28 to TRBJ1-2; 9 bases agree with TRBD1. CDR3 length: 15 amino acids. CDR1 and CDR2 (germline): MDHEN, SYDVKM. J lost 6 bases, V lost 3 bases, and 8 bases had no gene match. The CDR3 nucleotides are TGTGCCAGCAGTTTCCGGGACAGGGTGGCCCATGGCTACACCTTC. Translation: CASSFRDRVAHGYTF.

The chain is built from TRBV25-1 and TRBJ1-6; no clear D. Trimming stripped 4 bases from V and 0 bases from J, with 7 bases between. CDR1 and CDR2 (germline): MGHDK, SYGVNS. The CDR3 is 15 residues long. This CDR3 reads CASSGVFSYNSPLHF. CDR3 DNA sequence: TGTGCCAGCAGTGGAGTTTTCTCCTATAATTCACCCCTCCACTTT. The variable domain in full, with the rest retrieved from reference TRBV25-1 and TRBJ1-6, is EADIYQTPRYLVIGTGKKITLECSQTMGHDKMYWYQQDPGMELHLIHYSYGVNSTEKGDLSSESTVSRIRTEHFPLTLESARPSHTSQYLCASSGVFSYNSPLHFGNGTRLTVT.

This clone has only one observation. The genes are TRBV3-1 (or the pseudogene TRBV3-2) and TRBJ1-1, with TRBD1 matching 9 bases. Germline V gene lookup returns CDR1 LGHDT and CDR2 YNNKEL (reference sequence). CDR3 length equals 14 residues. The trim removed 6 bases at V and 4 bases at J, leaving 6 bases unmatched. The CDR3 protein is CASSLGQGPTEAFF. The CDR3 bases are TGTGCCAGCAGTCTGGGACAGGGTCCCACTGAAGCTTTCTTT.

The rearrangement links TRBV5-1 to TRBJ1-4; D is undetermined. Trimming took 3 bases from V and 0 from J, leaving 9 bases between them. This CDR3 comprises 15 residues. Germline values: CDR1 SGHRS, CDR2 YFSETQ. For the CDR3, the DNA is TGCGCCAGCAGCTGGCGGGCTGCAACTAATGAAAAACTGTTTTTT. Translating it yields CASSWRAATNEKLFF.

This chain uses TRBV6-2 or TRBV6-3 with TRBJ2-5; D may be TRBD1 (6 bases). Between the trimmed V and J ends, which lost 5 bases and 2 bases, there was a span of 15 bases. Germline V gene lookup returns CDR1 MNHEY and CDR2 SVGEGT. The CDR3 is 15 amino acids. CDR3 loop: CASSDTGMWQETQYF. The CDR3 nucleotides are TGTGCCAGCAGTGATACAGGGATGTGGCAAGAGACCCAGTACTTC.

The chain employs TRBV11-1 and TRBJ2-7, with D unresolved. From germline, CDR1 is SGHAT and CDR2 FQDESV (reference sequence). Trimming cost V 5 bases and J 3 bases, with 11 bases left between them. CDR3 length: 13 residues. The CDR3 DNA sequence: TGTGCCAGCAGCCCCAACTACGGCTACGAGCAGTACTTC. Translated, it gives CASSPNYGYEQYF.

This sequence joins TRBV7-8 and TRBJ2-5; 10 nucleotides align to TRBD1. CDR1 is SGHVS, CDR2 FQNEAQ, per germline. V lost 4 bases to trimming and J lost 6 bases; unmatched junction nucleotides: 5. The CDR3 contains 14 residues. CDR3 nucleotide sequence: TGTGCCAGCAGCTCGGGACAGGGGTTGAAGACCCAGTACTTC. Translated, it gives CASSSGQGLKTQYF.

The rearrangement uses TRBV7-3 and TRBJ2-5; 8 positions agree with TRBD1. The CDR3 contains 17 residues. Germline CDR1 reads SGHTA; CDR2 reads FQGTGA. The V gene end was trimmed by 5 bases and the J gene end by 5 bases; junction bases not matched to a gene: 16. The CDR3 DNA sequence: TGTGCCAGCAGCCCGAAGCCGGTTCAGGGGGCGTTTGAGACCCAGTACTTC. This translates into CASSPKPVQGAFETQYF.

The chain links TRBV7-8 to TRBJ2-1, with 7 bases lining up with TRBD2. Trimming at V came to 1 base and at J to 9 bases, leaving 12 bases not matched to a gene. Germline values: CDR1 SGHVS, CDR2 FQNEAQ. This CDR3 spans 16 amino acids. CDR3 bases: TGTGCCAGCAGCTTAGTCTCTGGCGCGGGAGTGGGTGAGCAGTTCTTC. This gives the protein CASSLVSGAGVGEQFF.

V and J are TRBV18 and TRBJ1-2, with D perhaps TRBD1 (6 bases). V lost 6 bases and J lost 8, with 16 bases in between. CDR3 size: 13 residues. Germline-derived CDR1 and CDR2 are KGHSH and LQKENI. DNA of the CDR3: TGTGCCAGCTCGTCGTCCCAGGGGTACGGCTACACCTTC. Its protein is CASSSSQGYGYTF.

J is TRBJ1-2 and V is TRBV7-9; D gene unclear. The CDR3 totals 12 residues. The V gene's germline CDR1 is SEHNR and CDR2 FQNEAQ (reference sequence). V was cut by 1 base and J by 7 bases, with 7 bases left in between. The CDR3 DNA reads as TGTGCCAGCAGCTTAGGGCAGATTGGCTACACCTTC. Its translation is CASSLGQIGYTF. Variable domain in full (rest from reference TRBV7-9 and TRBJ1-2): DTGVSQNPRHKITKRGQNVTFRCDPISEHNRLYWYRQTLGQGPEFLTYFQNEAQLEKSRLLSDRFSAERPKGSFSTLEIQRTEQGDSAMYLCASSLGQIGYTFGSGTRLTVV.

This clone was found a few times. The rearrangement joins TRBV28 to TRBJ2-1, with D perhaps matching TRBD1 (7 bases). Germline CDR1 is MDHEN and CDR2 is SYDVKM. This CDR3 is built from 15 residues. Trimming shortened V by 2 bases and J by 2 bases, and 10 bases separated the two germline ends. CDR3 sequence (DNA): TGTGCCAGCAGTTTAGGAGGGACAGCCTACAATGAGCAGTTCTTC. It codes for CASSLGGTAYNEQFF.

This clone was picked up a small number of times. One end of the junction varies from germline; a read error may be responsible. The chain is built from TRBV27 and TRBJ1-2; D remains ambiguous. The CDR3 consists of 13 residues. CDR1 is MNHEY and CDR2 is SMNVEV in the germline V gene (reference sequence). CDR3 loop: CASSSPGFYSYTF. Written as DNA, the CDR3 is TGTGCCAGCAGCTCGCCAGGTTTCTATAGCTACACCTTC.

The genes are TRBV5-4 and TRBJ1-3; 8 nucleotides line up with TRBD1. Looked up from germline, CDR1 is SGHNT and CDR2 is YYREEE (reference sequence). The junction had 4 bases not matched to a gene; V was cut back by 3 bases and J by 2 bases. CDR3 length equals 15 residues. DNA of the CDR3: TGTGCCAGCAGCTCACAGGGGGTGGCTGGAAACACCATATATTTT. The encoded protein is CASSSQGVAGNTIYF.

The chain uses TRBV30 and TRBJ2-1, with D possibly matching TRBD2 (6 bases). Germline V CDR1 and CDR2: GTSNPN, SVGIG (reference sequence). V was clipped by 4 bases and J by 5 bases, with 18 bases between them. The CDR3 runs to 15 residues. The CDR3 is CAWTRPGLRHNEQFF. The CDR3, as DNA: TGTGCCTGGACTCGACCGGGACTGCGACACAATGAGCAGTTCTTC.

This clone was seen at least ten times. This chain joins TRBV27 and TRBJ2-7; 7 bases line up with TRBD2. The V segment lost 0 bases and the J segment 7 bases; nucleotides outside the gene matches: 6. CDR1 is MNHEY, CDR2 SMNVEV, per germline (reference sequence). This CDR3 is built from 14 residues. The CDR3 DNA sequence: TGTGCCAGCAGTTTATCTGGCCCCGGGAGGGAGCAGTACTTC. Translated, it gives CASSLSGPGREQYF.

The rearrangement uses TRBV7-2 and TRBJ2-5, with a tentative D call TRBD2 (5 bases). Per the germline V gene, CDR1 is SGHTA and CDR2 is FQGNSA. The CDR3 extends over 13 amino acids. V lost 5 bases and J 4 bases, leaving 11 bases between the germline ends. CDR3 protein: CASSGSFLETQYF. CDR3 nucleotide sequence: TGTGCCAGCAGCGGGAGTTTTTTAGAGACCCAGTACTTC.

V usage is TRBV18 and J usage is TRBJ2-1, with D possibly being TRBD1 (6 bases). The length of the CDR3 is 11 residues. With 5 bases removed from V and 10 bases from J, the gap between germline ends came to 9 bases. Germline values: CDR1 KGHSH, CDR2 LQKENI. The DNA for the CDR3 is TGTGCCAGCTCATTAACAGGGGAGCAGTTCTTC. It translates to CASSLTGEQFF.

This clone was counted once. The rearrangement joins TRBV5-8 to TRBJ2-7, with D possibly matching TRBD1 (6 bases). The CDR3 has 15 amino acids. Trimming took off 1 base at V and 0 bases at J, with 11 bases between the two ends. Germline loops: CDR1 SGHTS, CDR2 YDEGEE. CDR3: CASSLFATGSYEQYF. CDR3 DNA sequence: TGTGCCAGCAGCTTGTTCGCGACAGGCTCCTACGAGCAGTACTTC.

About this clone itself: Its ends do not fully match the called genes, so a read error is possible. The chain links TRBV7-8 to TRBJ1-4, with TRBD1 matching 7 bases. From germline, CDR1 is SGHVS and CDR2 FQNEAQ. CDR3 length: 15 amino acids. CDR3 loop: CASSVAGTANEKLFF. For the CDR3, the DNA is TGTGCCAGCAGCGTAGCCGGGACAGCGAATGAAAAACTGTTTTTT.

This clone was counted a single time. This sequence joins TRBV15 and TRBJ2-1, with 7 bases that match TRBD1. With V trimmed by 3 bases and J by 0 bases, 5 bases remained unmatched. The CDR3 consists of 16 residues. CDR1 and CDR2 from the germline V gene are LNHNV and YYDKDF (reference sequence). For the CDR3, the DNA is TGTGCCACCAGCAGGGGGGACAGTGACTCCTACAATGAGCAGTTCTTC. Its protein product is CATSRGDSDSYNEQFF.

J is TRBJ1-1 and V is TRBV2; D gene ambiguous. Trimming removed 4 bases from V and 6 bases from J, with 12 bases in between. CDR3 length equals 13 residues. The V gene's germline CDR1 is SNHLY and CDR2 FYNNEI. CDR3 in DNA: TGTGCCAGCAGTGGGGGTGCGAGGGCTGAAGCTTTCTTT. As protein: CASSGGARAEAFF.

The rearrangement uses TRBV6-1 and TRBJ1-1, with 9 positions matching TRBD1. The ends lost 2 bases at V and 6 bases at J; junction bases unmatched: 7. The germline CDR1 and CDR2 sequences are MNHNS and SASEGT. There are 15 residues in the CDR3. CDR3 sequence reads: CASSEFGTGPSEAFF. The CDR3 nucleotides read TGTGCCAGCAGTGAATTTGGGACAGGGCCTTCTGAAGCTTTCTTT.

The genes are TRBV21-1 and TRBJ2-2; the table calls TRBD2, which could not be checked here. TRBV21-1 is deemed a pseudogene. The CDR3 covers 19 residues. The CDR3 protein is CASSKMLSRLAGVYGELFF. The DNA of the CDR3 is TGTGCCAGCAGCAAAATGTTGTCGAGACTAGCGGGAGTTTACGGGGAGCTGTTTTTT.

The chain recombines TRBV7-8 with TRBJ2-1; D remains unclear. CDR1 SGHVS and CDR2 FQNEAQ come from the germline V gene. The CDR3 has 14 residues. V lost 2 bases and J lost 1, with 6 bases in between. CDR3 in DNA: TGTGCCAGCAGCTTACTACCTTCCTACAATGAGCAGTTCTTC. Encoded protein: CASSLLPSYNEQFF.

The rearrangement links TRBV3-1 (or the pseudogene TRBV3-2) to TRBJ1-2; D not resolved. V was pared by 4 bases and J by 0 bases, with 6 bases between. This CDR3 is 13 amino acids long. In germline, CDR1 is LGHDT, CDR2 YNNKEL (reference sequence). This CDR3 reads CASSLQTNYGYTF. In DNA form, the CDR3 reads TGTGCCAGCAGCCTTCAGACTAACTATGGCTACACCTTC.